This TCR beta chain was recovered during a study of cytomegalovirus exposure and HLA in healthy donors. Use of 60 Vbeta and 13 Jbeta primers characterized the PCR. Profiling relied on immunoSEQ multiplex PCR, and the TCRdb table lists in-frame clones only, not all of them. This table has around 140,000 clones, about 75% appearing once. Trimming removed 3 bases at V and 8 bases at J, with 10 bases between. The germline CDR1 and CDR2 sequences are KGHSH and LQKENI. The CDR3 has 13 amino acids. This clone is termed medium-sized. The chain uses TRBV18 and TRBJ1-4, with unresolved D. Sequenced material: PBMCs. The sequence derives from a man aged 25 to 40 in good health and CMV-seronegative. The chain's CDR3 is CASSPPTGEKLFF. In DNA, the CDR3 is TGTGCCAGCTCACCGCCCACGGGGGAAAAACTGTTTTTT.